Given below is one TCR beta chain in context. This CDR3 has 13 residues. V lost 7 bases to trimming and J lost 6 bases; unmatched junction nucleotides: 7. Germline V gene data show CDR1 as MNHEY and CDR2 as SVGAGI. One entry per CDR3 protein results from TCRdb running MiXCR on the 5' RACE reads. The data show fewer than 400,000 distinct CDR3 sequences, 10% to 15% seen once. This entry belongs to a study of T-cell memory formation after mild COVID-19. Input material: PBMCs or a T cell subset sorted from them (not recorded which). The chain couples TRBV6-5 to TRBJ1-2; 8 bases align to TRBD1. The sequence came from a man younger than 30 who had mild COVID-19 (a few samples of this study predate the infection). Cell type and time point are not known. CDR3 residues: CASTRTGTDGYTF. In DNA form, the CDR3 reads TGTGCCAGCACTCGGACAGGGACCGATGGCTACACCTTC.